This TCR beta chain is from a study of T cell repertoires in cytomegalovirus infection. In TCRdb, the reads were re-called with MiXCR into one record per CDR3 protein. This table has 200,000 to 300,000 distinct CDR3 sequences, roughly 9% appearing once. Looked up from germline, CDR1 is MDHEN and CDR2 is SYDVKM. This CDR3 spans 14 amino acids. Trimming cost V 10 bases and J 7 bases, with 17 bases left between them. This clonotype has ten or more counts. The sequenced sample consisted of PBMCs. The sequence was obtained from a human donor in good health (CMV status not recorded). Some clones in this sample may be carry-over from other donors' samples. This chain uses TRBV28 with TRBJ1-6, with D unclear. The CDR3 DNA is TGTGCCACCTTAGCGGATATTACAAATTCACCCCTCCACTTT. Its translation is CATLADITNSPLHF.